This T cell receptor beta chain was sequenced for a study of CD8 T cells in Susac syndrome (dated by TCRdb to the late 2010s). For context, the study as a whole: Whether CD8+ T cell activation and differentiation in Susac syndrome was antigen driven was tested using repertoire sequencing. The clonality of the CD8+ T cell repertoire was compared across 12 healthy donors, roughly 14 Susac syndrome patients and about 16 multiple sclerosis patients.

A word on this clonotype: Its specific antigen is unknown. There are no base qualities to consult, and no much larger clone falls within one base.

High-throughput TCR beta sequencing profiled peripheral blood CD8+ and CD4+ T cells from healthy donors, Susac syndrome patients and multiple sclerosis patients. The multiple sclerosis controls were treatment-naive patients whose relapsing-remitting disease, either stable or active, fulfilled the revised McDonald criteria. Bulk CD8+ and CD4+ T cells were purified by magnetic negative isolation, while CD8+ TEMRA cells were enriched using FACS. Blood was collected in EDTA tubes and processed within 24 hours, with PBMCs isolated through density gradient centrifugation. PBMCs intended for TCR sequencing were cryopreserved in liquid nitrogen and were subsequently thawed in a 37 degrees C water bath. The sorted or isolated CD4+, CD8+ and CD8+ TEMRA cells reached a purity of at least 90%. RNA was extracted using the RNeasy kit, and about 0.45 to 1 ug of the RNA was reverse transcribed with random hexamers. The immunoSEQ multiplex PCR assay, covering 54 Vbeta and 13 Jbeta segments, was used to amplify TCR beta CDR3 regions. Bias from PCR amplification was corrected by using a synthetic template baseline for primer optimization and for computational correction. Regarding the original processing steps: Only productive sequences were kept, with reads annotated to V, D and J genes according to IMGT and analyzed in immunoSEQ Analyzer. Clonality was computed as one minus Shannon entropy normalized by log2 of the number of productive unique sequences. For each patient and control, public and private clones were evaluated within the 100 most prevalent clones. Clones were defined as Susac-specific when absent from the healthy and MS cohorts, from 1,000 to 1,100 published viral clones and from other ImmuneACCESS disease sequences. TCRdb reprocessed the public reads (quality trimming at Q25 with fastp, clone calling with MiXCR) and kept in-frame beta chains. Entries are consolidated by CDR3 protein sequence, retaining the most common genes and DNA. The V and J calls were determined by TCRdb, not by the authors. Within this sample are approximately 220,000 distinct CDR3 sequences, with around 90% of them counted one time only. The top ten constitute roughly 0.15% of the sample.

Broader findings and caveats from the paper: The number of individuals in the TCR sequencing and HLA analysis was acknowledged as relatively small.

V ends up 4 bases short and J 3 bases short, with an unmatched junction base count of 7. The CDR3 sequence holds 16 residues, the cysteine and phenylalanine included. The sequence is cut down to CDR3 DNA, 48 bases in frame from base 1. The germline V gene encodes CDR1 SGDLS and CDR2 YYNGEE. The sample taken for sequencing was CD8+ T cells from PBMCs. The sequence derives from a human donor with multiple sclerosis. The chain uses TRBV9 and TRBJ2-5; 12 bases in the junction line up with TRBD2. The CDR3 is CASSIGLAGSEETQYF. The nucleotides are TGTGCCAGCAGCATCGGACTAGCGGGGTCGGAAGAGACCCAGTACTTC.